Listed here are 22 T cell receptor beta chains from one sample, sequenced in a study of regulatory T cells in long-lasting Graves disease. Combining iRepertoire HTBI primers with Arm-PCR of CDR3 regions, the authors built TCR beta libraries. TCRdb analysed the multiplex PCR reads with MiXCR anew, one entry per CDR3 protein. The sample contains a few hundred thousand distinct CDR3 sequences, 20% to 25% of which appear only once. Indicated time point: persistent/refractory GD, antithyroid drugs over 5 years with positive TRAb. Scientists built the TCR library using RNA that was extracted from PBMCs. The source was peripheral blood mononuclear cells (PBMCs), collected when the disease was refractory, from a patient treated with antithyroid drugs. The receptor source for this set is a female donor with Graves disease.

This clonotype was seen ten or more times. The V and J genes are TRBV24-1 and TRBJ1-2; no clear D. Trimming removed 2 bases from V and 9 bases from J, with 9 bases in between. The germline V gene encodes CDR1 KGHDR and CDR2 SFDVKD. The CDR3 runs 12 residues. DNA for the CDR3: TGTGCCACCAGTGATTACAGCGGGAGCTACACCTTC. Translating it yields CATSDYSGSYTF.

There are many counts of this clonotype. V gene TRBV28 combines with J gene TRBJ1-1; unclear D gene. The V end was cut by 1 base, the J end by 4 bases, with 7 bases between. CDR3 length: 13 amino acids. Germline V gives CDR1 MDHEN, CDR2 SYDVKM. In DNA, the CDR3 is TGTGCCAGCAGTTTATCCGCAGGCACTGAAGCTTTCTTT. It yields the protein CASSLSAGTEAFF.

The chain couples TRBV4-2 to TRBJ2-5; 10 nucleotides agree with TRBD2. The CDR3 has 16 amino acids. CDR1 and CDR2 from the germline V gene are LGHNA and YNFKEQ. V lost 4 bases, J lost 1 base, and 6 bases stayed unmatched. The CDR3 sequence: CASSPGTSDTQETQYF. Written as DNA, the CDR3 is TGTGCCAGCAGCCCCGGGACTAGCGACACCCAAGAGACCCAGTACTTC.

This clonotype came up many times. The CDR3, as DNA: TGTGCCAGCAGACGGGACTTGTTCTACGAGCAGTACTTC. It codes for CASRRDLFYEQYF. The chain joins TRBV28 to TRBJ2-7; possibly TRBD2 for D (6 bases). Trimming pared 6 bases from V and 3 bases from J, leaving 12 bases between. The CDR3 covers 13 residues. Looked up from germline, CDR1 is MDHEN and CDR2 is SYDVKM.

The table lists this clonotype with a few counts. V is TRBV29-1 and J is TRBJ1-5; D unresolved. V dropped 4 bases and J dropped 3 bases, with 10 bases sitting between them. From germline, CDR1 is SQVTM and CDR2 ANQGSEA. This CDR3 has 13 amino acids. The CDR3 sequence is CSVADGVNQPQHF. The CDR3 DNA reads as TGCAGCGTTGCAGATGGGGTCAATCAGCCCCAGCATTTT.

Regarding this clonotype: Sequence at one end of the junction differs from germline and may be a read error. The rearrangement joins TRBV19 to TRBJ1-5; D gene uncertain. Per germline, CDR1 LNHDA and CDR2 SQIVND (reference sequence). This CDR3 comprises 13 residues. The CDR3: CASSVSRNQLQHF. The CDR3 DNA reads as TGTGCCAGTAGTGTTTCACGGAATCAGCTCCAGCATTTT.

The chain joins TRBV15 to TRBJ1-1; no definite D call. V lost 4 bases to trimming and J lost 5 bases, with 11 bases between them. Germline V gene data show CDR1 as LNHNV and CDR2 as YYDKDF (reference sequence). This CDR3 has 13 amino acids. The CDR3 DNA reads TGTGCCACCAGCATTAGGGTTTCAACTGAAGCTTTCTTT. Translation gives CATSIRVSTEAFF.

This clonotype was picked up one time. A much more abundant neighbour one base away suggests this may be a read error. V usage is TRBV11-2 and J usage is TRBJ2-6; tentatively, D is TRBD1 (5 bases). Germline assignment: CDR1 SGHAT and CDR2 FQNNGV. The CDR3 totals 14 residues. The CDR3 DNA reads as TGTGCCAGCAGAAAGCTCTCTGGGGCCAACATCCTGACTTTC. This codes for CASRKLSGANILTF.

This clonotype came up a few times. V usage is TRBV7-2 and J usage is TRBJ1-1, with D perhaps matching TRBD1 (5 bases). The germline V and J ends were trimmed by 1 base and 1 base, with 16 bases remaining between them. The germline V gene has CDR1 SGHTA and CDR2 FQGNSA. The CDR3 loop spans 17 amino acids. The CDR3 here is CASSLGPQWTPNTEAFF. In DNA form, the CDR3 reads TGTGCCAGCAGCTTAGGCCCACAATGGACACCGAACACTGAAGCTTTCTTT.

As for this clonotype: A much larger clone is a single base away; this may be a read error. CDR3 coding DNA: TGTGCCTGCACCGGGACAGGTGACCAAGAGACCCAGTACTTC. Protein sequence: CACTGTGDQETQYF. The chain uses TRBV5-6 and TRBJ2-5; 8 bases align to TRBD1. CDR3 length: 14 residues. Trimming cost V 10 bases and J 0 bases; bases outside gene matches: 8. Germline V gene data show CDR1 as SGHDT and CDR2 as YYEEEE. The full variable domain, completed using reference TRBV5-6 and TRBJ2-5, is DAGVTQSPTHLIKTRGQQVTLRCSPKSGHDTVSWYQQALGQGPQFIFQYYEEEERQRGNFPDRFSGHQFPNYSSELNVNALLLGDSALYLCACTGTGDQETQYFGPGTRLLVL.

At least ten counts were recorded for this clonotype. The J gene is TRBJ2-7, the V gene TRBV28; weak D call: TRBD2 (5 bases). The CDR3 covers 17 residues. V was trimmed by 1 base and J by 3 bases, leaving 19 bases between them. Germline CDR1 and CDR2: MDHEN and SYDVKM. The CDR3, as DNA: TGTGCCAGCAGTTTATTGTTCCGGGGTACTACCTACTACGAGCAGTACTTC. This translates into CASSLLFRGTTYYEQYF.

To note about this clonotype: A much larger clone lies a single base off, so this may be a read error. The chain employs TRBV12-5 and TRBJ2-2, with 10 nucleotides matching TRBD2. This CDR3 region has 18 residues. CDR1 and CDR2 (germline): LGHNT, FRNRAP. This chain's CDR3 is CASGLVLKLAGNTGELLF. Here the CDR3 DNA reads TGTGCTAGTGGTTTGGTACTGAAACTAGCGGGGAACACCGGGGAGCTGCTTTTT.

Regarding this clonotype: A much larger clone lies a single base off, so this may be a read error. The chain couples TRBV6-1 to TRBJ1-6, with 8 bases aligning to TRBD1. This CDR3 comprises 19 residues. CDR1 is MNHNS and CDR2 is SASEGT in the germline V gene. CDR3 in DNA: TGTGCCAGCAGTGAAGAGGGGCAGGGGGCCCTTCTCTATAATCCACCCCTCCACTTT. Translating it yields CASSEEGQGALLYNPPLHF.

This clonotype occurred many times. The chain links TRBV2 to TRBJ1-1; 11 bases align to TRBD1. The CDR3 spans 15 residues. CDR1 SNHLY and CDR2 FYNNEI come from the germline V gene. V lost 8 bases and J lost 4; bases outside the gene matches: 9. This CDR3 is CASGKEGTGGTEAFF. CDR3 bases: TGTGCCAGCGGTAAGGAGGGGACAGGGGGCACTGAAGCTTTCTTT.

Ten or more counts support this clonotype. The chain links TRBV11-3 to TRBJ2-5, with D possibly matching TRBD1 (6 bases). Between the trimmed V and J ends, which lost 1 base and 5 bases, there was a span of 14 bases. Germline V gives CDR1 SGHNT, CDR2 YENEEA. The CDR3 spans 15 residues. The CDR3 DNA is TGTGCCAGCAGCTTAGTATGGGCAGGGGAGGAGACCCAGTACTTC. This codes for CASSLVWAGEETQYF.

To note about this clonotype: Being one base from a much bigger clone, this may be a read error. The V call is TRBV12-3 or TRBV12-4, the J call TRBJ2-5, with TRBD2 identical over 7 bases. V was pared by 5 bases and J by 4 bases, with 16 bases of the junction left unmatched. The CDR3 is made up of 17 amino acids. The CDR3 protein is CASSLREVGGEGETQYF. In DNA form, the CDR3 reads TGTGCCAGCAGTCTTAGGGAAGTTGGCGGGGAGGGAGAGACCCAGTACTTC.

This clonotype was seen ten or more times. The CDR3 region is CASSPRGAGEAKNIQYF. CDR3 coding DNA: TGTGCCAGCAGCCCGCGGGGGGCGGGGGAGGCCAAAAACATTCAGTACTTC. The chain joins TRBV12-3 or TRBV12-4 to TRBJ2-4; 8 bases line up with TRBD2. The CDR3 is 17 amino acids. V shed 6 bases and J 1 base; nucleotides not matched to a gene: 11.

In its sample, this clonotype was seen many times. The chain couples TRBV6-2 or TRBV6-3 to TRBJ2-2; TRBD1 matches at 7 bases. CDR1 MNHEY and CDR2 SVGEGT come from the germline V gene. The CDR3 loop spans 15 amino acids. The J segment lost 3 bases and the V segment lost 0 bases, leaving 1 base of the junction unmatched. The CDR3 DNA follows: TGTGCCAGCAGTTACTCCACAGGGGACACCGGGGAGCTGTTTTTT. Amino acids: CASSYSTGDTGELFF.

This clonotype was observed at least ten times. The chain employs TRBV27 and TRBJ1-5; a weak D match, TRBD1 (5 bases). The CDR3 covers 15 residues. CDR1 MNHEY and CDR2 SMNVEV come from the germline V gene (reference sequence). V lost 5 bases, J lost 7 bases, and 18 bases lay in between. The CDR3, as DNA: TGTGCCAGCAGTAAGGTAGGAACAGGCGGCCAGCCCCAGCATTTT. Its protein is CASSKVGTGGQPQHF.

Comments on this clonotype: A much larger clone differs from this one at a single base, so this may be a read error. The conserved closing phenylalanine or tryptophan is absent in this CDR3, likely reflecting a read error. This CDR3 reads CASSFSPNVAGLQETQYL. DNA of the CDR3: TGTGCCAGCAGTTTTAGTCCCAACGTAGCGGGGCTTCAAGAGACCCAGTACTTA. This sequence joins TRBV28 and TRBJ2-5; the match to TRBD2 covers 8 bases. This CDR3 is 18 amino acids long. CDR1 is MDHEN, CDR2 SYDVKM, per germline. The ends lost 3 bases at V and 2 bases at J; junction bases unmatched: 14.

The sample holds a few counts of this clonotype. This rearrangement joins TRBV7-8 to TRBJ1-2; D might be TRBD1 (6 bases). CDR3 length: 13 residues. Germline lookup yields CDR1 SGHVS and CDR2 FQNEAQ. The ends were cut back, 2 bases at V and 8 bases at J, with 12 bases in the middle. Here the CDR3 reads CASSLRTGKGYTF. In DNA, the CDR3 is TGTGCCAGCAGCTTACGTACAGGGAAAGGCTACACCTTC.

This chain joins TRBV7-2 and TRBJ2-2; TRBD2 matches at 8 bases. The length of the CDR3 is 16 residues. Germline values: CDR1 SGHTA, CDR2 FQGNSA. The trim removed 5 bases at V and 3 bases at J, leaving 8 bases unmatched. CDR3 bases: TGTGCCAGCAGCCCTCTCGGGAGGGCCTACACCGGGGAGCTGTTTTTT. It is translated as CASSPLGRAYTGELFF.